Listed here are 28 T cell receptor beta chains from one sample, sequenced in a study of blood T cell repertoires in COVID-19. Libraries were prepared by immunoSEQ multiplex PCR; TCRdb keeps only in-frame clonotypes and omits some of them. The sample lists 300,000 to 400,000 clones; about 93% were seen once. Sequenced sample: peripheral blood. The origin of the receptors is a woman aged 18-29 years who had recovered from COVID-19.

J is TRBJ1-5 and V is TRBV13; D call uncertain. With 2 bases removed from V and 2 bases from J, the gap between germline ends came to 10 bases. Germline CDR1 is PRHDT and CDR2 is FYEKMQ (reference sequence). The CDR3 runs to 15 residues. CDR3 protein: CASSLNRVRNQPQHF. In DNA, the CDR3 is TGTGCCAGCAGCTTAAACCGGGTTCGCAATCAGCCCCAGCATTTT. The full variable domain, its missing parts supplied by reference TRBV13 and TRBJ1-5, is AAGVIQSPRHLIKEKRETATLKCYPIPRHDTVYWYQQGPGQDPQFLISFYEKMQSDKGSIPDRFSAQQFSDYHSELNMSSLELGDSALYFCASSLNRVRNQPQHFGDGTRLSIL.

The table lists this clone with a count of one. The rearrangement joins TRBV15 to TRBJ2-5, with 15 nucleotides matching TRBD2. The CDR3 is made up of 20 amino acids. With 3 bases clipped from V and 5 bases from J, the junction kept 16 bases outside the gene matches. CDR1 and CDR2 (germline): LNHNV, YYDKDF (reference sequence). The CDR3 DNA is TGTGCCACCAGCAGCCCCAAGGGGGAGCCGGGACTAGCGGGAGGTGAGACCCAGTACTTC. Protein product: CATSSPKGEPGLAGGETQYF.

This chain uses TRBV5-1 with TRBJ2-1, with 14 nucleotides matching TRBD2. V dropped 4 bases and J dropped 4; count of bases not matched to a gene: 10. This CDR3 has 18 residues. The germline V gene has CDR1 SGHRS and CDR2 YFSETQ. CDR3 nucleotide sequence: TGCGCCAGCAGCCGGACGGGACTAGCGGGAGAGGGATACAATGAGCAGTTCTTC. Its protein product is CASSRTGLAGEGYNEQFF.

V usage is TRBV27 and J usage is TRBJ2-3, with D maybe TRBD1 (6 bases). This CDR3 contains 14 residues. Germline-derived CDR1 and CDR2 are MNHEY and SMNVEV (reference sequence). Trimming took 3 bases from V and 3 from J, leaving 10 bases between them. CDR3 in amino acids: CASSFSGVTDTQYF. For the CDR3, the DNA is TGTGCCAGCAGTTTCTCAGGGGTAACAGATACGCAGTATTTT.

The gene calls are TRBV15 and TRBJ1-5; the D is unclear. Germline V CDR1 and CDR2: LNHNV, YYDKDF (reference sequence). The CDR3 length is 12 residues. Trimming removed 0 bases at V and 6 bases at J, with 3 bases between. CDR3 sequence reads: CATSRDLQPQHF. For the CDR3, the DNA is TGTGCCACCAGCAGAGATCTTCAGCCCCAGCATTTT.

This chain links TRBV7-2 with TRBJ1-1; D gene uncertain. V was trimmed by 6 bases and J by 4 bases, leaving 12 bases between them. Germline V gene sequence: CDR1 SGHTA, CDR2 FQGNSA. The CDR3 loop spans 13 amino acids. The CDR3 reads CASSPEFSTEAFF. The CDR3 nucleotides read TGTGCCAGCAGTCCCGAGTTCTCCACTGAAGCTTTCTTT.

V is TRBV7-2 and J is TRBJ1-2; D not certain. Trimming cost V 1 base and J 5 bases, with 8 bases left between them. Germline CDR1 SGHTA, CDR2 FQGNSA. The CDR3 is 13 amino acids. The CDR3 DNA reads TGTGCCAGCAGCTTAGGGGCAGCTTATGGCTACACCTTC. It encodes CASSLGAAYGYTF. Together with reference TRBV7-2 and TRBJ1-2, the CDR3 gives the full variable domain: GAGVSQSPSNKVTEKGKDVELRCDPISGHTALYWYRQSLGQGLEFLIYFQGNSAPDKSGLPSDRFSAERTGGSVSTLTIQRTQQEDSAVYLCASSLGAAYGYTFGSGTRLTVV.

This chain uses TRBV7-2 with TRBJ2-5, with 12 positions matching TRBD1. Germline V CDR1 and CDR2: SGHTA, FQGNSA. The trim removed 4 bases at V and 5 bases at J, leaving 8 bases unmatched. The CDR3 is made up of 16 amino acids. For the CDR3, the DNA is TGTGCCAGCAGCTACGCTTTGGGACAGGGGGCGGAGACCCAGTACTTC. It yields the protein CASSYALGQGAETQYF.

V usage is TRBV3-1 (or the pseudogene TRBV3-2) and J usage is TRBJ2-7, with TRBD2 matching 13 bases. Trimming removed 1 base from V and 5 bases from J; junction bases left unmatched: 5. Germline CDR1 reads LGHDT; CDR2 reads YNNKEL (reference sequence). This CDR3 contains 16 residues. CDR3 amino acids: CASSQGTSGRGNEQYV. The DNA for the CDR3 is TGTGCCAGCAGCCAAGGGACTAGCGGGAGAGGGAACGAGCAGTACGTC.

This clone was seen just once. The chain has TRBV30 and TRBJ1-1; a possible D gene is TRBD1 (5 bases). CDR1 is GTSNPN and CDR2 is SVGIG in the germline V gene (reference sequence). Trimming removed 0 bases at V and 5 bases at J, with 10 bases between. CDR3 size: 13 residues. The CDR3 DNA follows: TGTGCCTGGAGTGTTGGGGGGAAAACTGAAGCTTTCTTT. Amino acids: CAWSVGGKTEAFF. Using reference TRBV30 and TRBJ1-1 for the parts outside the CDR3, the full variable domain is SQTIHQWPATLVQPVGSPLSLECTVEGTSNPNLYWYRQAAGRGLQLLFYSVGIGQISSEVPQNLSASRPQDRQFILSSKKLLLSDSGFYLCAWSVGGKTEAFFGQGTRLTVV.

V and J are TRBV18 and TRBJ2-1, with 7 bases identical to TRBD1. The CDR3 totals 13 residues. The V gene end was trimmed by 4 bases and the J gene end by 12 bases; junction bases not matched to a gene: 9. Germline loops: CDR1 KGHSH, CDR2 LQKENI. The CDR3 spells CASSLGEGGRQFF. The CDR3 coding sequence is TGTGCCAGCTCACTAGGGGAAGGGGGCCGGCAGTTCTTC. Together with reference TRBV18 and TRBJ2-1, the CDR3 gives the full variable domain: NAGVMQNPRHLVRRRGQEARLRCSPMKGHSHVYWYRQLPEEGLKFMVYLQKENIIDESGMPKERFSAEFPKEGPSILRIQQVVRGDSAAYFCASSLGEGGRQFFGPGTRLTVL.

This clone was picked up one time. The CDR3 coding sequence is TGTGCCAGCTCACTACGACAGGGCAACACTGAAGCTTTCTTT. This gives the protein CASSLRQGNTEAFF. The J gene is TRBJ1-1, the V gene TRBV18, with TRBD1 matching 7 bases. After removal of 4 bases from V and 2 bases from J, the junction contained 4 bases not matched to a gene. This CDR3 is 14 amino acids long. CDR1 KGHSH and CDR2 LQKENI come from the germline V gene.

Written as DNA, the CDR3 is TGTGCCAGCAGTTACTCGAAGACTCACACAGATACGCAGTATTTT. Translating it yields CASSYSKTHTDTQYF. The rearrangement uses TRBV6-5 and TRBJ2-3; D is unclear. The CDR3 is 15 residues long. V lost 0 bases and J 2 bases, leaving 9 bases between the germline ends. The germline CDR1 and CDR2 sequences are MNHEY and SVGAGI.

V is TRBV7-9 and J is TRBJ2-1; TRBD1 might be the D (5 bases). Trimming removed 5 bases at V and 6 bases at J, with 11 bases between. The CDR3 has 13 residues. CDR1 SEHNR and CDR2 FQNEAQ come from the germline V gene (reference sequence). In DNA form, the CDR3 reads TGTGCCAGCAGCCTCGGACAAGCCAATGAGCAGTTCTTC. Translating gives CASSLGQANEQFF.

The chain joins TRBV9 to TRBJ2-2; the D gene is possibly TRBD1 (6 bases). V was clipped by 7 bases and J by 4 bases, with 14 bases between them. The CDR3 consists of 14 residues. Germline CDR1 reads SGDLS; CDR2 reads YYNGEE. CDR3 sequence (DNA): TGTGCCAGCGGCTCACGAGGGGGCACCGGGGAGCTGTTTTTT. Translating it yields CASGSRGGTGELFF.

This chain joins TRBV13 and TRBJ2-5; D might be TRBD1 (5 bases). The CDR3 has 14 residues. Germline V gives CDR1 PRHDT, CDR2 FYEKMQ (reference sequence). V gave up 3 bases and J gave up 1 base, with 9 bases separating them. In DNA form, the CDR3 reads TGTGCCAGCAGCTTCCGAGACAGCCAAGAGACCCAGTACTTC. Its translation is CASSFRDSQETQYF.

The chain's CDR3 is CAWAPYPNNSPLHF. The CDR3 nucleotides are TGTGCCTGGGCCCCCTATCCAAATAATTCACCCCTCCACTTT. The J gene is TRBJ1-6, the V gene TRBV30; D remains ambiguous. Germline CDR1 reads GTSNPN; CDR2 reads SVGIG (reference sequence). V was cut by 5 bases and J by 5 bases, with 13 bases left in between. This CDR3 spans 14 amino acids.

The V and J genes are TRBV6-5 and TRBJ1-2; no clear D gene. The CDR3 runs to 15 residues. Germline CDR1 MNHEY, CDR2 SVGAGI. V shed 0 bases and J shed 4 bases, with 12 bases lying between them. CDR3 amino acids: CASSYSEAPAYGYTF. CDR3 coding DNA: TGTGCCAGCAGTTACTCCGAGGCCCCTGCCTATGGCTACACCTTC.

The chain combines TRBV10-3 with TRBJ2-7, with TRBD2 matching over 9 bases. J lost 5 bases, V lost 8 bases, and 13 bases had no gene match. The CDR3 is 15 residues long. Germline values: CDR1 ENHRY, CDR2 SYGVKD. CDR3: CAIPGGCGRADEQYV. The CDR3 coding sequence is TGTGCCATCCCTGGGGGGTGCGGGAGGGCCGACGAGCAGTACGTC.

This chain connects TRBV18 to TRBJ1-3; 7 nucleotides line up with TRBD1. Germline V gene lookup returns CDR1 KGHSH and CDR2 LQKENI. The CDR3 runs 16 residues. V was clipped by 3 bases and J by 2 bases; unmatched bases: 7. The CDR3 loop reads CASSPLRGHTGNTIYF. CDR3 nucleotide sequence: TGTGCCAGCTCACCTTTGAGGGGGCATACTGGAAACACCATATATTTT.

DNA of the CDR3: TGTGCCAGCAGGGGGCCGAGCACAGATACGCAGTATTTT. It encodes CASRGPSTDTQYF. The chain links TRBV11-3 to TRBJ2-3; D perhaps matches TRBD1 (5 bases). CDR1 is SGHNT and CDR2 is YENEEA in the germline V gene. The CDR3 is made up of 13 amino acids. Trimming removed 6 bases from V and 0 bases from J, with 7 bases in between. Full variable domain (outside the CDR3, taken from reference TRBV11-3 and TRBJ2-3): EAGVVQSPRYKIIEKKQPVAFWCNPISGHNTLYWYLQNLGQGPELLIRYENEEAVDDSQLPKDRFSAERLKGVDSTLKIQPAELGDSAVYLCASRGPSTDTQYFGPGTRLTVL.

The chain links TRBV19 to TRBJ1-5, with no clear D. Trimming removed 0 bases from V and 11 bases from J, with 8 bases in between. This CDR3 contains 12 residues. CDR1 is LNHDA, CDR2 SQIVND, per germline (reference sequence). This CDR3 is CASSIESPAQHF. DNA for the CDR3: TGTGCCAGTAGTATAGAATCTCCGGCCCAGCATTTT.

This chain connects TRBV4-3 to TRBJ1-2; the D gene is possibly TRBD1 (5 bases). CDR1 is LGHNA, CDR2 YSLEER, per germline. V was shortened by 0 bases and J by 0 bases, with 14 bases between the two germline ends. The CDR3 loop spans 17 amino acids. The CDR3 region is CASSQEKPGRSNYGYTF. DNA of the CDR3: TGCGCCAGCAGCCAAGAAAAGCCAGGGCGTTCTAACTATGGCTACACCTTC.

The chain couples TRBV7-2 to TRBJ2-1; 10 positions agree with TRBD1. This CDR3 region has 18 residues. V shed 2 bases, J shed 9 bases, and the junction held 16 bases outside the gene matches. Per the germline V gene, CDR1 is SGHTA and CDR2 is FQGNSA. The CDR3 bases are TGTGCCAGCAGCTTACTATCATCCGGGACAGGGGTTTTCAGTGAGCAGTTCTTC. This translates into CASSLLSSGTGVFSEQFF.

This clone was seen only once. The chain is built from TRBV6-2 or TRBV6-3 and TRBJ1-1; 10 bases fit TRBD1. CDR3 length equals 18 residues. Germline CDR1 reads MNHEY; CDR2 reads SVGEGT. J lost 0 bases, V lost 0 bases, and 7 bases had no gene match. CDR3 bases: TGTGCCAGCAGTTACTCGACGGGACAGGGGTACATGAACACTGAAGCTTTCTTT. Its translation: CASSYSTGQGYMNTEAFF.

The V call is TRBV7-9, the J call TRBJ2-1, with TRBD1 matching over 9 bases. V lost 4 bases, J lost 7 bases, and 8 bases stayed unmatched. This CDR3 region has 15 residues. Germline lookup yields CDR1 SEHNR and CDR2 FQNEAQ (reference sequence). The CDR3 DNA reads TGTGCCAGCAGCTCCCGGGACAGGGTTCGAAATGAGCAGTTCTTC. It yields the protein CASSSRDRVRNEQFF.

The J gene is TRBJ2-1, the V gene TRBV7-8, with TRBD2 matching 7 bases. Germline CDR1 is SGHVS and CDR2 is FQNEAQ. The V and J ends lost 2 bases and 8 bases, in that order; junction bases with no gene match: 6. The CDR3 is 14 residues long. In nucleotides, the CDR3 is TGTGCCAGCAGCTTAAGGCGGGAGAGCGATGAGCAGTTCTTC. Amino acids: CASSLRRESDEQFF.

This clone has only one observation. The chain employs TRBV6-2 or TRBV6-3 and TRBJ2-5, with 8 bases fitting TRBD2. V lost 6 bases to trimming and J lost 5 bases; unmatched junction nucleotides: 11. This CDR3 has 15 amino acids. Germline assignment: CDR1 MNHEY and CDR2 SVGEGT. Written as DNA, the CDR3 is TGTGCCAGCAGCCACGGACTAGCCAGTTTGGAGACCCAGTACTTC. Translating it yields CASSHGLASLETQYF.